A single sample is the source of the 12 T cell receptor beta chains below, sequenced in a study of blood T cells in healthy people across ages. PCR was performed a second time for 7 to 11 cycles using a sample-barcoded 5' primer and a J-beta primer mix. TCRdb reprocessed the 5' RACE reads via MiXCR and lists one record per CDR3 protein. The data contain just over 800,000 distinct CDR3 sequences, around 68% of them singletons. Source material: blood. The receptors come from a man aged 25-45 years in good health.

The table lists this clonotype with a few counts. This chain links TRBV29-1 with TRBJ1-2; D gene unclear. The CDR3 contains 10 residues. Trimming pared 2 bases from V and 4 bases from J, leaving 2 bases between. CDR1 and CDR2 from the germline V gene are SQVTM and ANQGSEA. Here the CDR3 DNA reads TGCAGCGTTGAAAGCTATGGCTACACCTTC. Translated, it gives CSVESYGYTF. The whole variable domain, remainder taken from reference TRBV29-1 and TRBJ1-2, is SAVISQKPSRDICQRGTSLTIQCQVDSQVTMMFWYRQQPGQSLTLIATANQGSEATYESGFVIDKFPISRPNLTFSTLTVSNMSPEDSSIYLCSVESYGYTFGSGTRLTVV.

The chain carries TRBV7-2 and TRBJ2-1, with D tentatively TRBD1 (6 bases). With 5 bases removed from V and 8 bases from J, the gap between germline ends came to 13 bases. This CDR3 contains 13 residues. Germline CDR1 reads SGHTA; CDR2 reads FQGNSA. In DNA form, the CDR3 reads TGTGCCAGCAGCATAAACAGGGAAGATGAGCAGTTCTTC. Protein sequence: CASSINREDEQFF.

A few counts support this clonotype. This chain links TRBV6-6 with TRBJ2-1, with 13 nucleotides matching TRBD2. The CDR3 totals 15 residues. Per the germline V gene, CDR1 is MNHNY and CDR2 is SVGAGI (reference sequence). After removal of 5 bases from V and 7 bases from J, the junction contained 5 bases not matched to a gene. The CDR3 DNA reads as TGTGCCAGCAGTCAACTAGCGGGGGGGACGAATGAGCAGTTCTTC. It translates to CASSQLAGGTNEQFF.

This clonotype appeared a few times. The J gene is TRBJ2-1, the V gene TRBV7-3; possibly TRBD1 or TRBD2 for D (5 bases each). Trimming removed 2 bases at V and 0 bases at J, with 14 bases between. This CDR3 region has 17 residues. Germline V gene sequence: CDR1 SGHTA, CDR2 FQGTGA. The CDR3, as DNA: TGTGCCAGCAGCTTAGGGGGATATATAAGCTCCTACAATGAGCAGTTCTTC. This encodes CASSLGGYISSYNEQFF.

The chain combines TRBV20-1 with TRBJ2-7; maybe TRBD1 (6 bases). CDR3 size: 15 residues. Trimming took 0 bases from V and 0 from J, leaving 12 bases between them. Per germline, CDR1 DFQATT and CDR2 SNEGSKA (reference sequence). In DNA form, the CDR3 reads TGCAGTGCTAGAGATCTGGGGGCACGCTCCTACGAGCAGTACTTC. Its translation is CSARDLGARSYEQYF.

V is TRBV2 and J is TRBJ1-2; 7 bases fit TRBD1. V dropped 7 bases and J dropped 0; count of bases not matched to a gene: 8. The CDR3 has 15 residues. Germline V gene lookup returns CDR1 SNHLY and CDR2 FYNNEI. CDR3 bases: TGTGCCAGCACCCTGTGGGACAGAGCTAACTATGGCTACACCTTC. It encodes CASTLWDRANYGYTF.

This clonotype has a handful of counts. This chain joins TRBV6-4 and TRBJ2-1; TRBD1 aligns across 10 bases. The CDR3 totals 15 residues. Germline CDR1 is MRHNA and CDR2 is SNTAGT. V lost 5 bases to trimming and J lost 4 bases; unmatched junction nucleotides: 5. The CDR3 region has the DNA TGTGCCAGCAGTCCTGGACAGGGGGAATACAATGAGCAGTTCTTC. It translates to CASSPGQGEYNEQFF.

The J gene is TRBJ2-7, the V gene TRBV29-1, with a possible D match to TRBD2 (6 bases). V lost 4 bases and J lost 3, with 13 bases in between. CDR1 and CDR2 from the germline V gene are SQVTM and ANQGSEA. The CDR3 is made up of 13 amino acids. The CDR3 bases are TGCAGCGTTGCGGCGGGACCCAACTACGAGCAGTACTTC. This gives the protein CSVAAGPNYEQYF.

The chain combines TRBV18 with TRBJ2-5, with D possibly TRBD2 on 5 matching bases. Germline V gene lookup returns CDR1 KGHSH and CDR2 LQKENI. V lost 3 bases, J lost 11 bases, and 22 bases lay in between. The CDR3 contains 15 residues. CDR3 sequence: CASSPESGLRGEQYF. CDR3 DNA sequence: TGTGCCAGCTCACCTGAATCCGGACTGAGAGGAGAGCAGTACTTC.

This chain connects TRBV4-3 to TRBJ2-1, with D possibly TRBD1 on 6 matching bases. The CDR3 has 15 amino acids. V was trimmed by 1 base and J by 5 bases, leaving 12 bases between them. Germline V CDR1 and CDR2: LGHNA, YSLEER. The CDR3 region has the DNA TGCGCCAGCAGCCAAGTGTGGACAGATCACAATGAGCAGTTCTTC. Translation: CASSQVWTDHNEQFF.

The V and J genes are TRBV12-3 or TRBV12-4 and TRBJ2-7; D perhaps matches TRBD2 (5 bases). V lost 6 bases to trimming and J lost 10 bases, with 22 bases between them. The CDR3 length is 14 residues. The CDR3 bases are TGTGCCAGCAGCAGCGGCTTCGACCAAGAGTCCCAGTACTTC. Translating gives CASSSGFDQESQYF.

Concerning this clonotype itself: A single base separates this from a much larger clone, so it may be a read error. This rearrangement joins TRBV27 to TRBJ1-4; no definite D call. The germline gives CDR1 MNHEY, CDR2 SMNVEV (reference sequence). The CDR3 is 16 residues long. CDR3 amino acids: CTSSLSSGRFNEKLFF. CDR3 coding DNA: TGTACCAGCAGTTTATCGAGTGGACGGTTTAATGAAAAACTGTTTTTT.